This T cell receptor beta chain came from a study of identical twins. TCRdb recomputed calls from the 5' RACE reads with MiXCR, one row per CDR3 protein. The sample yields approximately 500,000 distinct CDR3 sequences, nearly 15% seen once. The table lists this clonotype with a few counts. Everyone who donated was a healthy Caucasian. Trimming took off 3 bases at V and 12 bases at J, with 15 bases between the two ends. Germline V gives CDR1 MDHEN, CDR2 SYDVKM. There are 13 residues in the CDR3. These same data were also listed under a study on yellow fever vaccine responses in identical twins. That report notes: On the reported evidence, twins' vaccine T cell responses seemed partly convergent and partly personalized.

The sequenced material came from CD4+ T cells sorted from blood. The receptor comes from a young woman in good health. The rearrangement links TRBV28 to TRBJ2-1; D unclear. CDR3 sequence reads: CASSLVALQSQFF. The CDR3 DNA is TGTGCCAGCAGTTTGGTGGCCCTACAATCGCAGTTCTTC.